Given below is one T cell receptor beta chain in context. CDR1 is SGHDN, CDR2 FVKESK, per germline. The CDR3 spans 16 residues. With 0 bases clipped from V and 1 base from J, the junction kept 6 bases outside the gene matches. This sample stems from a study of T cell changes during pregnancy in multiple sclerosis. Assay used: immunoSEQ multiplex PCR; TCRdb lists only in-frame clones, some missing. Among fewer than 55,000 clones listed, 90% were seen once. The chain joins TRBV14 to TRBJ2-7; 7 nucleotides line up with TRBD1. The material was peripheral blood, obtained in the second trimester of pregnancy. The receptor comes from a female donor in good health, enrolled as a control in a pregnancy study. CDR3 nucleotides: TGTGCCAGCAGCCAAGATGACAGGGTGAGGTCCTACGAGCAGTACTTC. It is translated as CASSQDDRVRSYEQYF.